One and the same sample provided the 6 T cell receptor beta chains below, sequenced in a study of blood T cell repertoires in COVID-19. Profiled with immunoSEQ multiplex PCR; TCRdb holds only in-frame clones, not every one. The repertoire includes approximately 56,000 clones, roughly nine tenths of them detected once, and approximately 10% sits in the top ten. Specimen: peripheral blood. These receptors were collected from a man older than 75 with active or convalescent COVID-19.

The CDR3 sequence is CSVETGFSGNTIYF. The DNA of the CDR3 is TGCAGCGTCGAGACAGGCTTCTCTGGAAACACCATATATTTT. J is TRBJ1-3 and V is TRBV29-1; TRBD1 might be the D (6 bases). CDR3 length: 14 amino acids. Germline V gene data show CDR1 as SQVTM and CDR2 as ANQGSEA. Trimming shortened V by 6 bases and J by 0 bases, and 12 bases separated the two germline ends.

The chain links TRBV7-3 to TRBJ2-3; possibly TRBD2 for D (5 bases). CDR3 size: 13 residues. Between the trimmed V and J ends, which lost 0 bases and 6 bases, there was a span of 7 bases. Germline loops: CDR1 SGHTA, CDR2 FQGTGA. For the CDR3, the DNA is TGTGCCAGCAGCTTAACGAGGGAGGATACGCAGTATTTT. It translates to CASSLTREDTQYF.

For this clone: One junction end disagrees with the germline gene, perhaps due to a read error. The CDR3 spells CASSQDTSGPRTF. The CDR3 DNA follows: TGTGCCAGCAGCCAAGATACCAGCGGGCCGAGAACCTTC. V usage is TRBV3-1 (or the pseudogene TRBV3-2) and J usage is TRBJ2-7; D may be TRBD2 (6 bases). The germline V gene encodes CDR1 LGHDT and CDR2 YNNKEL (reference sequence). The CDR3 length is 13 residues.

This chain uses TRBV2 with TRBJ1-1; the match to TRBD1 covers 8 bases. V gave up 6 bases and J gave up 1 base; unmatched junction bases: 13. The CDR3 runs 17 residues. CDR1 is SNHLY, CDR2 FYNNEI, per germline. The chain's CDR3 is CASSVDRGSTANTEAFF. CDR3 DNA: TGTGCCAGCAGCGTCGACAGGGGATCTACTGCGAACACTGAAGCTTTCTTT.

The chain joins TRBV11-2 to TRBJ2-1; 9 bases line up with TRBD2. CDR3 length equals 15 residues. Unmatched junction bases numbered 8, after V lost 4 bases and J lost 7 bases. Per germline, CDR1 SGHAT and CDR2 FQNNGV. The CDR3 region is CASSWGAGGNNEQFF. In DNA form, the CDR3 reads TGTGCCAGCAGCTGGGGCGCGGGGGGGAATAATGAGCAGTTCTTC.

The gene calls are TRBV13 and TRBJ1-2, with D maybe TRBD1 (6 bases). Per germline, CDR1 PRHDT and CDR2 FYEKMQ (reference sequence). Deletions cut 5 bases from V and 8 bases from J, with 18 bases between. There are 14 residues in the CDR3. CDR3 amino acids: CASSEPRQDFGYTF. The DNA of the CDR3 is TGTGCCAGCAGCGAACCTCGACAGGATTTCGGCTACACCTTC.